What follows describes a single T cell receptor beta chain. This clonotype came up many times. The antigen it binds to is not known. No much larger clone exists at a distance of one base, and base qualities are not known. These data belong to a study of T cells in Graves' hyperthyroidism and ophthalmopathy (dated 2019 in TCRdb). For the study in its entirety: A discovery cohort of about 96 patients, about 40 with Graves' ophthalmopathy and about 58 with stable Graves' hyperthyroidism, was used to find distinguishing TCR V-J signatures. Whether ophthalmopathy could be predicted prospectively was tested in an independent validation cohort made up of approximately 19 hyperthyroidism patients plus 17 patients who later progressed to ophthalmopathy. The roughly 100 discovery patients were randomly divided into training and test sets at a 7:3 ratio. In several Graves' hyperthyroidism patients, the study also compared T-cell repertoires from thyroid tissue with T-cell repertoires from blood. Once sampling was done, hyperthyroidism patients were given methimazole at a starting dose of 30 mg daily, whereas ophthalmopathy patients were given high-dose intravenous methylprednisolone. The paper describes TCR Vbeta CDR3 sequencing of around 140 peripheral blood samples, made up of 40 to 45 ophthalmopathy patients, some 80 hyperthyroidism patients and around 17 progressor patients. Broader findings and caveats from the paper: In validation, the model predicted progression to ophthalmopathy a median of 6.5 months before onset, with around 70% sensitivity and nearly 75% specificity. In cross-validation, a model built on a 13 V-J signature told ophthalmopathy apart from stable hyperthyroidism with under 90% sensitivity and around 81% specificity, and in testing the same model reached 80%/75%. No statistical method was used to fix the sample size in advance, and group allocation was not hidden from the investigators. Most expanded thyroid clonotypes (frequency above 0.001) were also detected in blood, suggesting blood repertoires may reflect thyroid immune responses.

TCR beta CDR3 regions were amplified from RNA transcripts. The first round of RT-PCR for the TCR CDR3 was performed with the HTBI primer set and the Qiagen OneStep RT-PCR kit. Libraries were constructed in a second round of multiplex PCR, after which size selection and purification were performed. The libraries were sequenced on an Illumina HiSeq2000 using paired-end 100 bp reads. The source study handled its data this way. SOAPnuke was used to process the raw data, throwing out any read that contained adapters or uncalled bases, had a mean Phred below 15, or lacked an exact constant-primer or identifier match. High-quality paired reads were merged with COPE v1.2.5, and unique nucleotide sequences were defined as clonotypes. MiTCR v1.1 was used to align the clonotypes against IMGT TRBV, TRBD and TRBJ reference segments. The analysis included only V-J combinations with a frequency above 0.0001, which together covered approximately 99% of the repertoires. The TCS score was defined as the ratio of F50 (clonal expansion) to E x V (chaos), calculated using BLOSUM62-based TCRdist between CDR3 peptides within each V-J. Welch's t-statistics and random forest reduced 500 to 650 V-J features to 10 to 15, which were used in a naive Bayes classifier (R e1071). TCRdb passed the public sequencing reads through fastp at Q25 and MiXCR, retaining productive beta sequences. Rows are combined by CDR3 protein, so each entry shows the most common genes and DNA. For this entry, the V and J calls and clone size follow TCRdb and not the study's own pipeline. Recorded for this sample are about 560,000 distinct CDR3 sequences; 46% of them occurred a single time. Approximately 8.2% of the sample is taken by the ten largest.

Stable Graves' hyperthyroidism was defined as the absence of progression to ophthalmopathy over 18 months of follow-up. Hyperthyroidism patients were aged 18 to 65 years and newly diagnosed, with disease duration of less than 2 months. Exclusion was applied to patients with uncontrolled infections, other autoimmune diseases, pregnancy or lactation. Diagnoses were based on clinical symptoms, serum thyroxine and TRAb, thyroid ultrasound and orbital computed tomography. Total RNA was extracted with Trizol reagent, and quality was checked on an Agilent 2100 Bioanalyzer. Ends trimmed: V by 6 bases, J by 5 bases; bases unmatched to a gene: 6. The germline V gene (reference sequence) specifies DFQATT as CDR1 and SNEGSKA as CDR2. The CDR3 covers 14 residues, taking in both the cysteine and the phenylalanine. Only the CDR3 DNA stays, 42 bases, in frame from base 1.

This TCR was sampled from a woman aged 18-29 years with Graves' hyperthyroidism. Donor details come from another sample of the same person, matched by shared clones. The chain links TRBV20-1 with TRBJ2-5, with 13 junctional bases fitting TRBD2. The source material was peripheral blood or thyroid tissue (not recorded which). The DNA reads as follows: TGCAGTGCGAGCTTACTAGCGGGAGGGGAGACCCAGTACTTC. Its protein product is CSASLLAGGETQYF.